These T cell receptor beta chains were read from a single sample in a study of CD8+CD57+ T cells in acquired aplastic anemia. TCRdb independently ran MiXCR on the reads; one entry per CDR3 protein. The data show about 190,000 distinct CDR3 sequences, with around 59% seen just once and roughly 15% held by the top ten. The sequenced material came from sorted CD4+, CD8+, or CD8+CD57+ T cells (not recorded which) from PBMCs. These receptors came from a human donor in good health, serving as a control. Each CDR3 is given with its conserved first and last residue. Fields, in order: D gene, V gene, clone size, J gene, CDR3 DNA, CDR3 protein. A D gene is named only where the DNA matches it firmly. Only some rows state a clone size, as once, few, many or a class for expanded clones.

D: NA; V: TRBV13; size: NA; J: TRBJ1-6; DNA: TGTGCCAGCAGCTTAGGGGGGAAGGATTCACCCCTCCACTTT; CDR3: CASSLGGKDSPLHF
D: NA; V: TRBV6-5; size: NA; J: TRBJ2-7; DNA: TGTGCCAGCAGTTCCCTTTTCTACGAGCAGTACTTC; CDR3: CASSSLFYEQYF
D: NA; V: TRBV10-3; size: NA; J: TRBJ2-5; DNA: TGTGCCATCAGTGCGTTCGAATCAGCGGGTCAAGAGACCCAGTACTTC; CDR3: CAISAFESAGQETQYF
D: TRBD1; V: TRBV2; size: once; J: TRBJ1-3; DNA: TGTGCCAGCAGTGAAAGGGGGCTAGGAAACACCATATATTTT; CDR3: CASSERGLGNTIYF
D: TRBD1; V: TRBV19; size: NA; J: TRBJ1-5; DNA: TGTGCCAGTAGTGACCGAGGGGGCTTCGAGCATTTT; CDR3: CASSDRGGFEHF
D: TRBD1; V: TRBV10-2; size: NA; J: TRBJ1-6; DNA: TGCGCCAGCAACGCCGGGACAGGGGACTGCAATTCACCCCTCCACTTT; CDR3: CASNAGTGDCNSPLHF
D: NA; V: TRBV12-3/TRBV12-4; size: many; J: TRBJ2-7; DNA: TGTGCCAGCAGTTTGAGGGCTGATGCCTACGAGCAGTACTTC; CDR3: CASSLRADAYEQYF
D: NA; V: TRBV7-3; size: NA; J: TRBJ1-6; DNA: TGTGCCGGCAGCTTAACGTCAGGCGCGGGATCCACCCTCCACTTT; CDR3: CAGSLTSGAGSTLHF
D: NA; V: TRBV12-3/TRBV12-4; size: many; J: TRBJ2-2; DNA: TGTGCCAGCAGTTTTAACACCGGGGAGCTGTTTTTT; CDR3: CASSFNTGELFF
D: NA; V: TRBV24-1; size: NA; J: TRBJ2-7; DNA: TGTGCCACCAGTGACCCAGTTCCGGGACTGGGGGCCTACGAGCAGTACTTC; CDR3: CATSDPVPGLGAYEQYF
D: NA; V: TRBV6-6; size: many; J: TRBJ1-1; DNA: TGTGCCAGCAGTTACTCTACAGGGTCAATGAACACTGAAGCTTTCTTT; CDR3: CASSYSTGSMNTEAFF
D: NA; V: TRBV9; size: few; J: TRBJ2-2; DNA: TGTGCCAGCAGCGCTCTTGGGGATTCGAACACCGGGGAGCTGTTTTTT; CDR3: CASSALGDSNTGELFF
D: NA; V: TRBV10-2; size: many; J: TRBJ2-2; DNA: TGCGCCAGCAGTGCGGCAGGGCACGCGAACACCGGGGAGCTGTTTTTT; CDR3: CASSAAGHANTGELFF
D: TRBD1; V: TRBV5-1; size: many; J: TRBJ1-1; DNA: TGCGCCAGCAGAGGGGCGACAGGGGGCCTCCCTAACACTGAAGCTTTCTTT; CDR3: CASRGATGGLPNTEAFF
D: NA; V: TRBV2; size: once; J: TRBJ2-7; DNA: TGTGCCAGCAGTGAAGCTGGGTTTGGGAGCTCAGAGCAGTACTTC; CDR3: CASSEAGFGSSEQYF
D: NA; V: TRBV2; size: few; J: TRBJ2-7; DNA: TGTGCCAGCATGAGCGGATCCTACGAGCAGTACTTC; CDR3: CASMSGSYEQYF
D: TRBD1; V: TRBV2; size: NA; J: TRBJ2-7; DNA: TGTGCCAGCGATGAACAGGGGGCGTCCTACGAGCAGTACTTC; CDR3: CASDEQGASYEQYF
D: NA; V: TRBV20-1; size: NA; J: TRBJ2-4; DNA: TGCAGCGCGGAAGACAGAGCCAAAAACATTCAGTACTTC; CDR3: CSAEDRAKNIQYF
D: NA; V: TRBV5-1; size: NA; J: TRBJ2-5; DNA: TGCGCCTGCAGCTTGGACAGACCTCAAGAGACCCAGTACTTC; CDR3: CACSLDRPQETQYF
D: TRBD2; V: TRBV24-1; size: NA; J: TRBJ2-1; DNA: TGTGCCACCAGTGATCCCGGGACTAGCGGGGCCCTCTCCTACAATGAGCAGTTCTTC; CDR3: CATSDPGTSGALSYNEQFF
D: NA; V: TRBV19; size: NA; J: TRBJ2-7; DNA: TGTGCCAGTAGTGCGTCGTCGGGGGCTACCAGCTCCTACGAGCAGTACTTC; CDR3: CASSASSGATSSYEQYF
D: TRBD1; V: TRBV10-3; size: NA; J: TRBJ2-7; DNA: TGTGCCATCAGTGGGGGGGACAGGGGTTGTGCCTACGAGCAGTACTTC; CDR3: CAISGGDRGCAYEQYF
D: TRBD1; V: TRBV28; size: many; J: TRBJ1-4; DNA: TGTGCCAGCAGGCGGGAATCAGGGGGCCATGAAAAACTGTTTTTT; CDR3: CASRRESGGHEKLFF
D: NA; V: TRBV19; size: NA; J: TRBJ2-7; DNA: TGTGCCAGTTCTAAGGGAACGCAGTACTTC; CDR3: CASSKGTQYF
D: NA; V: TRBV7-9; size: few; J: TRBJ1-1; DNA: TGTGCCGGCAGCTCGGGTTCGAACACTGAAGCTTTCTTT; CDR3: CAGSSGSNTEAFF
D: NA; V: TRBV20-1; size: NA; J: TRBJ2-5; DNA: TGCAGTGCCATTGTGGGGGGGCGCGTAGAAGAGACCCAGTACTTC; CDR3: CSAIVGGRVEETQYF
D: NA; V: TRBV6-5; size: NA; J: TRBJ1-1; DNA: TGTGCCAGCAGTTACTGGGGTAACACTGAAGCTTTCTTT; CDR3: CASSYWGNTEAFF
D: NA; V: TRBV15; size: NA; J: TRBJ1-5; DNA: TGTGCTACCACCGACAGGTACAGTCAGCCCCAGCATTTT; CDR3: CATTDRYSQPQHF
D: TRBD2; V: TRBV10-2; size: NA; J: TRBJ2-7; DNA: TGCGCCAGCAGAATAGCGGGGAGCTCCTACGAGCAGTACTTC; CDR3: CASRIAGSSYEQYF
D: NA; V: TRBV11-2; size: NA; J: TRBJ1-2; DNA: TGTGCCAGCAGCCCCACACCTACTGGTTATGGCTACACCTTC; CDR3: CASSPTPTGYGYTF
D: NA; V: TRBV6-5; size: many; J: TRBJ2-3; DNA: TGTGCCAGCATCGTATGGGATACGCAGTATTTT; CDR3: CASIVWDTQYF
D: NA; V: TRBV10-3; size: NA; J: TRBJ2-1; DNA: TGTGCCATCACCGCTCCAGGATACAATGAGCAGTTCTTC; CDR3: CAITAPGYNEQFF
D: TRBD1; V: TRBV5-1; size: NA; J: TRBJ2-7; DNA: TGCGCCAGCAGCCATAACCCGGGACAGGTTTACGAGCAGTACTTC; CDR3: CASSHNPGQVYEQYF